Shown below are 15 T cell receptor beta chains from a single sample sequenced in a study of T cells in localized non-small cell lung cancer. Profiling relied on immunoSEQ multiplex PCR, and the TCRdb table lists in-frame clones only, not all of them. The repertoire consists of about 11,000 clones, with around four fifths occurring once and the leading ten covering around 20%. The sequencing used peripheral blood mononuclear cells, collected before any cancer treatment. Receptors originate from a female donor older than 55 with stage II lung adenocarcinoma.

V is TRBV7-3 and J is TRBJ1-1, with a weak D call TRBD1 (6 bases). Trimming removed 4 bases from V and 6 bases from J, with 12 bases in between. Germline loops: CDR1 SGHTA, CDR2 FQGTGA. The CDR3 is 13 amino acids. This CDR3 is CASSSREGAEAFF. The CDR3 nucleotides are TGTGCCAGCAGCTCTCGTGAGGGGGCTGAAGCTTTCTTT.

The chain couples TRBV5-1 to TRBJ1-1; no clear D gene. Germline CDR1 is SGHRS and CDR2 is YFSETQ. The CDR3 loop spans 13 amino acids. V lost 3 bases to trimming and J lost 1 base, with 7 bases between them. CDR3 in amino acids: CASSYDANTEAFF. The CDR3 region has the DNA TGCGCCAGCAGCTACGATGCGAACACTGAAGCTTTCTTT.

This clone was seen a single time. The chain is built from TRBV5-1 and TRBJ1-1; D may be TRBD1 (5 bases). This CDR3 comprises 14 residues. V lost 3 bases, J lost 1 base, and 10 bases lay in between. Germline CDR1 SGHRS, CDR2 YFSETQ. The DNA of the CDR3 is TGCGCCAGCAGCTCGAAGGGGTCGAACACTGAAGCTTTCTTT. Translation gives CASSSKGSNTEAFF.

The chain uses TRBV5-1 and TRBJ2-1; D possibly corresponds to TRBD2 (6 bases). The V end was cut by 0 bases, the J end by 6 bases, with 10 bases between. The germline gives CDR1 SGHRS, CDR2 YFSETQ. The length of the CDR3 is 14 residues. CDR3 loop: CASSLVVAANEQFF. The CDR3 DNA sequence: TGCGCCAGCAGCTTGGTTGTAGCGGCCAATGAGCAGTTCTTC.

This clone was recorded a few times. V is TRBV19 and J is TRBJ1-5; 9 bases line up with TRBD1. The V and J ends lost 6 bases and 5 bases, in that order; junction bases with no gene match: 11. In germline, CDR1 is LNHDA, CDR2 SQIVND (reference sequence). The CDR3 contains 16 residues. CDR3 residues: CASRLLRDREDQPQHF. CDR3 DNA: TGTGCCAGTAGGCTTCTCCGGGACAGGGAGGATCAGCCCCAGCATTTT. Full variable domain (rest looked up from reference TRBV19 and TRBJ1-5): DGGITQSPKYLFRKEGQNVTLSCEQNLNHDAMYWYRQDPGQGLRLIYYSQIVNDFQKGDIAEGYSVSREKKESFPLTVTSAQKNPTAFYLCASRLLRDREDQPQHFGDGTRLSIL.

The chain employs TRBV29-1 and TRBJ2-3; TRBD2 matches 7 bases. CDR1 and CDR2 from the germline V gene are SQVTM and ANQGSEA. This CDR3 has 14 amino acids. J gave up 0 bases and V 4 bases, and 4 bases lay outside the gene matches. The chain's CDR3 is CSVAGEGSTDTQYF. The CDR3 DNA reads TGCAGCGTTGCTGGGGAGGGAAGCACAGATACGCAGTATTTT.

The chain couples TRBV28 to TRBJ2-7; D is perhaps TRBD1 (5 bases). Germline CDR1 reads MDHEN; CDR2 reads SYDVKM. This CDR3 contains 12 residues. The CDR3 sequence: CASQGIVDEQYF. The CDR3 DNA sequence: TGTGCGTCTCAGGGAATAGTCGACGAGCAGTACTTC. Drawing the rest from reference TRBV28 and TRBJ2-7, the complete variable domain is DVKVTQSSRYLVKRTGEKVFLECVQDMDHENMFWYRQDPGLGLRLIYFSYDVKMKEKGDIPEGYSVSREKKERFSLILESASTNQTSMYLCASQGIVDEQYFGPGTRLTVT.

The chain recombines TRBV15 with TRBJ2-1, with 8 bases that match TRBD2. The germline V gene has CDR1 LNHNV and CDR2 YYDKDF (reference sequence). Trimming removed 8 bases from V and 3 bases from J; junction bases left unmatched: 12. This CDR3 has 16 amino acids. DNA for the CDR3: TGTGCCACCGGCCCCCTGATGACTAGCGTCTACAATGAGCAGTTCTTC. It specifies CATGPLMTSVYNEQFF.

J is TRBJ1-3 and V is TRBV15; maybe TRBD1 (5 bases). The germline V gene has CDR1 LNHNV and CDR2 YYDKDF (reference sequence). The V gene lost 1 base and the J gene lost 8 bases, with 9 bases spanning the gap. The CDR3 runs to 13 residues. CDR3 amino acids: CATSRADTDTIYF. The CDR3 DNA reads as TGTGCCACCAGCAGAGCGGACACGGACACCATATATTTT.

The rearrangement links TRBV28 to TRBJ1-4; no definite D call. V was clipped by 4 bases and J by 4 bases, with 1 base between them. The length of the CDR3 is 11 residues. Germline CDR1 reads MDHEN; CDR2 reads SYDVKM. For the CDR3, the DNA is TGTGCCAGCAGTTATAATGAAAAACTGTTTTTT. This gives the protein CASSYNEKLFF.

CDR3 DNA: TGTGCCGGAGGAGGGACAGCTCAAGAGACCCAGTACTTC. It specifies CAGGGTAQETQYF. V usage is TRBV2 and J usage is TRBJ2-5; the D gene is possibly TRBD1 (7 bases). This CDR3 is built from 13 residues. Per the germline V gene, CDR1 is SNHLY and CDR2 is FYNNEI. Trimming took off 11 bases at V and 2 bases at J, with 15 bases between the two ends.

This sequence joins TRBV6-6 and TRBJ1-5; perhaps TRBD1 as D (6 bases). The CDR3 length is 13 residues. In germline, CDR1 is MNHNY, CDR2 SVGAGI (reference sequence). V dropped 8 bases and J dropped 5 bases, with 13 bases sitting between them. The CDR3 sequence: CASAGTPHQPQHF. The CDR3 DNA sequence: TGTGCCAGCGCTGGGACACCCCATCAGCCCCAGCATTTT.

The rearrangement links TRBV7-3 to TRBJ2-1, with a possible D match to TRBD2 (6 bases). Trimming pared 2 bases from V and 2 bases from J, leaving 10 bases between. The CDR3 runs 15 residues. Germline V gives CDR1 SGHTA, CDR2 FQGTGA. The CDR3 coding sequence is TGTGCCAGCAGCTTACGGGGGTTCCCCTACAATGAGCAGTTCTTC. The encoded protein is CASSLRGFPYNEQFF.

This clone was observed a single time. This chain uses TRBV11-2 with TRBJ2-3; tentative D call: TRBD2 (5 bases). Looked up from germline, CDR1 is SGHAT and CDR2 is FQNNGV. This CDR3 region has 13 residues. Trimming removed 0 bases at V and 7 bases at J, with 8 bases between. CDR3 loop: CASSLDLANTQYF. The DNA for the CDR3 is TGTGCCAGCAGCTTAGATCTAGCTAATACGCAGTATTTT.

The count of this clone is one. The chain combines TRBV6-4 with TRBJ2-2; D uncertain. Germline V gives CDR1 MRHNA, CDR2 SNTAGT. The CDR3 consists of 14 residues. Between the trimmed V and J ends, which lost 7 bases and 4 bases, there was a span of 13 bases. The CDR3 DNA reads as TGTGCCAGCACGTCGACCGCAGCCACCGGGGAGCTGTTTTTT. Its translation: CASTSTAATGELFF.